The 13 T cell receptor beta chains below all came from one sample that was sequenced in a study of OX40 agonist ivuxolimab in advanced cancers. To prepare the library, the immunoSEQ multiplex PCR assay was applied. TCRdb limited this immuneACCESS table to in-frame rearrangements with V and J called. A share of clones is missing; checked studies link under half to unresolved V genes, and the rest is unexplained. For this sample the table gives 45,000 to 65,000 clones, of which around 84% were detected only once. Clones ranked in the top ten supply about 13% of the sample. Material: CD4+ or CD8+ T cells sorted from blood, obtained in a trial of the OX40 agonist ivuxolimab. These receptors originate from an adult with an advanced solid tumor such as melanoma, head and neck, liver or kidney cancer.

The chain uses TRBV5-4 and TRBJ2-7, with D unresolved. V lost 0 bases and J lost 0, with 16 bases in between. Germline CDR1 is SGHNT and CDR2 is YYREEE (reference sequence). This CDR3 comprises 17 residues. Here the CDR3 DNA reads TGTGCCAGCAGCTTGGTATCCCGCAGTCTAAGCTCCTACGAGCAGTACTTC. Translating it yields CASSLVSRSLSSYEQYF.

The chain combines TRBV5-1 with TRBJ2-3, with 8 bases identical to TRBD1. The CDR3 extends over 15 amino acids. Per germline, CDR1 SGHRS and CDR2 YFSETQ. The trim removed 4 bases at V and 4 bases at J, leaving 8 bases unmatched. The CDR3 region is CASSSTGGPSDTQYF. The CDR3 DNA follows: TGCGCCAGCAGCAGCACAGGGGGGCCTTCAGATACGCAGTATTTT.

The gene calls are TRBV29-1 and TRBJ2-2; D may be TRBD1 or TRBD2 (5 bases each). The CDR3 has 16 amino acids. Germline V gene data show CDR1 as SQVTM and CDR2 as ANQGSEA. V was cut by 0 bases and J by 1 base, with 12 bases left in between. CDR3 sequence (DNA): TGCAGCGTTGAAGATCTTGGGGACCTGAACACCGGGGAGCTGTTTTTT. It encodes CSVEDLGDLNTGELFF.

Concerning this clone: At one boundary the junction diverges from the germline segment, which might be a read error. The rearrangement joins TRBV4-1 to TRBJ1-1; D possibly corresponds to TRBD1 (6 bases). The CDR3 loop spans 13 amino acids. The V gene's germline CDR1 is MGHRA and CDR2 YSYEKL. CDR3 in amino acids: CASSQDLGRGKYF. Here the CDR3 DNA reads TGCGCCAGCAGCCAAGATCTTGGCAGGGGCAAGTACTTT.

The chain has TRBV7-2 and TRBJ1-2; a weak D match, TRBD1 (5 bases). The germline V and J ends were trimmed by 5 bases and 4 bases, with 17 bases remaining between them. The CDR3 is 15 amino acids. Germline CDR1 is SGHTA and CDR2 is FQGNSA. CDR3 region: CASSQTTGTGYGYTF. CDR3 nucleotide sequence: TGTGCCAGCAGCCAAACGACGGGGACTGGCTATGGCTACACCTTC. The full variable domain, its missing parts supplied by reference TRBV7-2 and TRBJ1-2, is GAGVSQSPSNKVTEKGKDVELRCDPISGHTALYWYRQSLGQGLEFLIYFQGNSAPDKSGLPSDRFSAERTGGSVSTLTIQRTQQEDSAVYLCASSQTTGTGYGYTFGSGTRLTVV.

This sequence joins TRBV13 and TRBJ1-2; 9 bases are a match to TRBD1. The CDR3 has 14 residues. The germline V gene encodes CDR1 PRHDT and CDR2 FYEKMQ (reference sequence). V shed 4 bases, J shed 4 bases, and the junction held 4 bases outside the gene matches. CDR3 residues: CASSSDRGVYGYTF. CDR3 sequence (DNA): TGTGCCAGCAGCTCGGACAGGGGCGTCTATGGCTACACCTTC.

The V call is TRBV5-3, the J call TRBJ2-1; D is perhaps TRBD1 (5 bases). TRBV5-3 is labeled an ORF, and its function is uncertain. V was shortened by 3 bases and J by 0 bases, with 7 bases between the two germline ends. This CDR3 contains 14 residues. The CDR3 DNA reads TGTGCCAGAAGCTACAGGAGCTCCTACAATGAGCAGTTCTTC. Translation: CARSYRSSYNEQFF.

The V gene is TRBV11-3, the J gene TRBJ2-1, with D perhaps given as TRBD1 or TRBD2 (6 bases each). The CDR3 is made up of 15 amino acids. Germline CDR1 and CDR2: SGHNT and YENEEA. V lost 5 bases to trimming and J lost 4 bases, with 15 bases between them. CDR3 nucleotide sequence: TGTGCCAGCAGCCCGGGGGCCGGCGGGTACAATGAGCAGTTCTTC. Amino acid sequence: CASSPGAGGYNEQFF. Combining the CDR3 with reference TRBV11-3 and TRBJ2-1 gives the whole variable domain EAGVVQSPRYKIIEKKQPVAFWCNPISGHNTLYWYLQNLGQGPELLIRYENEEAVDDSQLPKDRFSAERLKGVDSTLKIQPAELGDSAVYLCASSPGAGGYNEQFFGPGTRLTVL.

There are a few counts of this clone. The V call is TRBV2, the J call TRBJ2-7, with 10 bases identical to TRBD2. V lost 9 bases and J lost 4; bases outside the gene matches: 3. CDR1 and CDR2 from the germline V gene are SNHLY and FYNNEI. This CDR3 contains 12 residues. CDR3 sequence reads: CASETSGYEQYF. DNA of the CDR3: TGTGCCAGTGAGACTAGCGGGTACGAGCAGTACTTC.

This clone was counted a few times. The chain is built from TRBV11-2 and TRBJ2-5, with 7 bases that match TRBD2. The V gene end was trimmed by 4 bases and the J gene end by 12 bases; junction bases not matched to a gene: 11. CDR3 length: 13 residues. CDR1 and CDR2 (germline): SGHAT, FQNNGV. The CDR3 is CASSSGGEGSEYF. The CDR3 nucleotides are TGTGCCAGCAGCTCCGGCGGGGAGGGTAGCGAGTACTTC.

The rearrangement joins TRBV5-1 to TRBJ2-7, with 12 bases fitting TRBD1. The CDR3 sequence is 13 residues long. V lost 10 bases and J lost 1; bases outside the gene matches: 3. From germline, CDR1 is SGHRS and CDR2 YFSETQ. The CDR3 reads CASGQGASYEQYF. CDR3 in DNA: TGCGCCTCGGGACAGGGGGCTTCCTACGAGCAGTACTTC. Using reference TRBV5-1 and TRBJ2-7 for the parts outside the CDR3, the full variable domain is KAGVTQTPRYLIKTRGQQVTLSCSPISGHRSVSWYQQTPGQGLQFLFEYFSETQRNKGNFPGRFSGRQFSNSRSEMNVSTLELGDSALYLCASGQGASYEQYFGPGTRLTVT.

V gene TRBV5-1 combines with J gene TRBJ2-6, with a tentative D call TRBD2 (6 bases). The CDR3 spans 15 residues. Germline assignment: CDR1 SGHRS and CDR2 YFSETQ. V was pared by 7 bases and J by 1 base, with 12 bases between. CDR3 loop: CASREFGSGANVLTF. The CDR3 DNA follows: TGCGCCAGCCGGGAGTTCGGGTCTGGGGCCAACGTCCTGACTTTC.

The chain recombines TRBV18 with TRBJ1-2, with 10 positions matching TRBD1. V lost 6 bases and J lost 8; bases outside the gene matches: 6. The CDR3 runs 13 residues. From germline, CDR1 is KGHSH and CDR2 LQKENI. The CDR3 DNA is TGTGCCAGCTCCCAAGGACAGGGGGAAGGCTACACCTTC. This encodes CASSQGQGEGYTF.